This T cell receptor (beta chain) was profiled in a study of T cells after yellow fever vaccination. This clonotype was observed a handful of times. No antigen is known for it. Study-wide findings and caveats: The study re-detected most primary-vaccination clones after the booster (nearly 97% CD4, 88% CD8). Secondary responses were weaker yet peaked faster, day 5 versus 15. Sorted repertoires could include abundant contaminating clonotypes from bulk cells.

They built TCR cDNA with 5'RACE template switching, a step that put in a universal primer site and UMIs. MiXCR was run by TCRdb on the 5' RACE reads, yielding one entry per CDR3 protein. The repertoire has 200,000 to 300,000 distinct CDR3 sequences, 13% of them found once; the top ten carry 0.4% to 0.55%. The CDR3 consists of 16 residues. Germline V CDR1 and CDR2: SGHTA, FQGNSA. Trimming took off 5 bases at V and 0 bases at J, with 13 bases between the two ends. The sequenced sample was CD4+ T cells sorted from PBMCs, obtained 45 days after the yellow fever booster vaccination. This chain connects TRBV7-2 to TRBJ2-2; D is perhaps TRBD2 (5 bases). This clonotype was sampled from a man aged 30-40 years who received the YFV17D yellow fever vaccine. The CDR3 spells CASSPHGGSNTGELFF. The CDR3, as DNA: TGTGCCAGCAGCCCGCACGGAGGATCGAACACCGGGGAGCTGTTTTTT.